This paragraph reports one TCR beta chain. The data are from a study of blood T cell repertoires in COVID-19. CDR1 LNHDA and CDR2 SQIVND come from the germline V gene (reference sequence). This CDR3 has 13 residues. J lost 3 bases, V lost 6 bases, and 4 bases had no gene match. Profiling relied on immunoSEQ multiplex PCR, and the TCRdb table lists in-frame clones only, not all of them. The sample has about 33,000 clones; approximately 85% are singletons. This receptor was obtained from a human donor in a cohort sampled during active COVID-19. The sample taken for sequencing was peripheral blood. This chain uses TRBV19 with TRBJ2-7; 8 bases are shared with TRBD1. The CDR3 DNA is TGTGCCAGTAGCCTAACAGGGGGCTACGAGCAGTACTTC. Its protein is CASSLTGGYEQYF.